A single TCR beta chain is shown here with its context. As processed by the authors: The authors estimated nucleated cell counts from reference gene primer amplification. The protocol was immunoSEQ multiplex PCR, while the TCRdb copy is restricted to in-frame clones and leaves out a portion. V, J and clone size are taken as reported in that table, and D and trimming were inferred from the DNA itself. The profile shows over 100,000 clones, roughly 88% of them singletons. The sample is drawn from a study of blood T cell repertoires in COVID-19. Study background: Nucleic acid was either cDNA or gDNA, and it came from T cells, B-cell-depleted T cells, or PBMCs.

The trim removed 4 bases at V and 0 bases at J, leaving 3 bases unmatched. The V gene's germline CDR1 is WSHSY and CDR2 SAAADI. The CDR3 extends over 15 amino acids. The sequenced sample consisted of peripheral blood. The sequence came from a man aged 50-60 years with acute or convalescent COVID-19. The V call is TRBV10-2, the J call TRBJ2-1; 7 bases align to TRBD1. CDR3 DNA sequence: TGCGCCAGCAGTGTGGGACAGCCCTCCTACAATGAGCAGTTCTTC. Encoded protein: CASSVGQPSYNEQFF.